This T cell receptor beta chain was captured in a study of blood T cell repertoires in COVID-19. Turning to the study itself: There were acute and convalescent COVID-19 samples, and they came from the United States, Italy and Spain. The analysed material was cDNA or gDNA that came from T cells, B-cell-depleted T cells, or PBMCs.

Original analysis: For nucleated cells, counts were estimated from reference gene primer amplification. The repertoire was sequenced with immunoSEQ multiplex PCR; TCRdb's copy has only in-frame clones and lacks some. V and J calls plus clone size are reproduced from that table; the DNA served to infer D and trimming. The sample contains some 90,000 clones, about 88% of which appear only once. The CDR3 totals 15 residues. The germline V gene encodes CDR1 SGHDN and CDR2 FVKESK. V lost 1 base to trimming and J lost 6 bases, with 15 bases between them. This clonotype was sampled from a man aged 45-65 years with acute or convalescent COVID-19. This rearrangement joins TRBV14 to TRBJ1-1, with D tentatively TRBD1 (5 bases). Material for sequencing was peripheral blood. In DNA, the CDR3 is TGTGCCAGCAGCCAAGGGGGAGGGTGGGGCGCTGAAGCTTTCTTT. Its translation is CASSQGGGWGAEAFF.